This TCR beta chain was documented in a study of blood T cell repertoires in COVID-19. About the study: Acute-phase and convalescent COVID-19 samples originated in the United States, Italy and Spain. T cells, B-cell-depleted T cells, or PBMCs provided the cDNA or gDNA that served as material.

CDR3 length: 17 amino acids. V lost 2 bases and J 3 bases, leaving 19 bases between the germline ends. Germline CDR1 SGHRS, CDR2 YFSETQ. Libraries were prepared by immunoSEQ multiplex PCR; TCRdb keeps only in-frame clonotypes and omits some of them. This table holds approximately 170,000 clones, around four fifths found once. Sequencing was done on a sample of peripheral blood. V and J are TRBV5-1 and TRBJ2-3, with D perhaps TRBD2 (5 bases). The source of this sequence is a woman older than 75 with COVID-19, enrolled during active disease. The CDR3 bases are TGCGCCAGCAGCTTCCCTTTCCGGGAATCTCAAACAGATACGCAGTATTTT. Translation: CASSFPFRESQTDTQYF.